The rows below give T cell receptor beta chains drawn from one sample of a study of tumor-infiltrating lymphocytes in primary liver carcinoma. TCRdb recomputed calls from the multiplex PCR reads with MiXCR, one row per CDR3 protein. Seen here are 300,000 to 400,000 distinct CDR3 sequences, approximately 65% observed once, and the top ten hold roughly 6%. The specimen sequenced was peripheral blood. All receptors derive from a man between 35 and 55 years old with primary liver carcinoma and hepatitis B virus infection. CDR3s include the opening cysteine and the closing phenylalanine or tryptophan.

V	J	CDR3
TRBV11-2	TRBJ2-5	CDGSIRIGAGQETQYF
TRBV5-5	TRBJ1-1	CASSGGQGDTEAFF
TRBV5-5	TRBJ1-2	CASSLMVDKANCGYTF
TRBV29-1	TRBJ2-7	CSVKGLAGDYEQYF
TRBV24-1	TRBJ2-2	CATGGQGPRTGELFF
TRBV10-3	TRBJ1-4	CAISQDPGGINEKLFF
TRBV29-1	TRBJ1-1	CSVTVGGNTEAFF
TRBV30	TRBJ2-5	CAWSTTPGGETQYF
TRBV11-2	TRBJ2-3	CASSLAVGSGSTADTQYF
TRBV11-1	TRBJ2-1	CASSAAGRGNNVQSF
TRBV6-5	TRBJ1-3	CASSREQGAGDTIYF
TRBV5-1	TRBJ2-5	CASRKREIETQYF
TRBV11-1	TRBJ2-1	CASSLALEGGYNEQFF
TRBV11-2	TRBJ2-5	CASSLHGTGIQETQYF
TRBV6-6	TRBJ2-5	CASGDQRTQYF
TRBV11-2	TRBJ2-5	CASSSGSAPRTQYF
TRBV5-4	TRBJ2-1	CASFPTSGSGGSDEQFF
TRBV11-3	TRBJ2-4	CASSLDKGDIQYF
TRBV10-3	TRBJ1-3	CATTDGNTIYF
TRBV29-1	TRBJ2-1	CNVVLWRNEQFF
TRBV24-1	TRBJ2-1	CATSDPDGGSSYNEQFF
TRBV6-1	TRBJ2-5	CASSPQGTAQETQYF
TRBV6-1	TRBJ2-7	CASSDILEGAYEQYF
TRBV10-1	TRBJ2-7	CASSGGTQFQQYF
TRBV6-6	TRBJ1-6	CASGTGDSPLHF
TRBV28	TRBJ1-4	CASSPEQGLANEKLFF
TRBV12-3/TRBV12-4	TRBJ2-6	CVSRSTGTVHSGANVLTF
TRBV29-1	TRBJ2-1	CSVEGTDSSYNEQFF
TRBV12-3/TRBV12-4	TRBJ1-2	CANSSNGDYGYTF
TRBV13	TRBJ2-7	CASSATSGSEQYF
TRBV29-1	TRBJ2-7	CSAGPSVNEQYF
TRBV12-3/TRBV12-4	TRBJ2-7	CASSGFYEQYF
TRBV4-1	TRBJ2-3	CASSQEALAGVEYGTDTQYF
TRBV5-4	TRBJ2-1	CASSLGIEGESYNEQFF
TRBV4-3	TRBJ2-1	CASSQDLTRLRTNEQFF
TRBV11-2	TRBJ2-5	CARSIFQETQYF
TRBV11-3	TRBJ2-3	CASSLEGSGWDTQYF
TRBV11-2	TRBJ2-1	CASSLRGQGKNNEQSF
TRBV11-2	TRBJ1-4	CASSLDRLNEKLFF
TRBV11-2	TRBJ1-5	CVSSPDRGINQPQHF
TRBV30	TRBJ2-7	CAWSGTGNAYEQYF